The present entry profiles one TCR beta chain with its context. The antigen remains unidentified. The assay that was used to sequence DNA from cultured CD4+ T cells was the Oncomine TCR Beta short-read assay. TCRdb reanalysed the PCR reads using MiXCR and keeps one entry per CDR3 protein. The table lists 26,000 or so distinct CDR3 sequences, roughly 42% of them singletons. This record belongs to a study of vaccination and CD4 T cells after COVID-19. Across the study: Testing by nasal swab PCR showed convalescent patients to be SARS-CoV-2 positive; fewer than ten were mild and one was severe.

Described treatment: roughly nine-day PBMC culture with coronavirus spike peptide pools or control peptides (ViraFEST assay). Peptide-pool expansion of antigen-specific T cells preceded TCR sequencing in ViraFEST. Having spent nine to eleven days in culture, CD4+ T cells were then isolated by negative selection. Overall study results and limits: A median of 86.3% of reactive clones, in convalescent patients, became evident only post-vaccination.

V lost 1 base, J lost 4 bases, and 18 bases stayed unmatched. The CDR3 covers 19 residues. Germline-derived CDR1 and CDR2 are MDHEN and SYDVKM. Specimen: CD4+ T cells from blood, cultured in vitro. The TCR originated in a human donor who had recovered from COVID-19. V gene TRBV28 combines with J gene TRBJ1-1; 7 bases align to TRBD1. The chain's CDR3 is CASSLYMTGRVPSATEAFF. DNA for the CDR3: TGTGCCAGCAGTTTATACATGACAGGGAGGGTTCCTTCTGCCACTGAAGCTTTCTTT.